One and the same sample provided the 27 T cell receptor beta chains below, sequenced in a study of T cell responses to AZD1222 COVID-19 vaccine. Profiled with immunoSEQ multiplex PCR; TCRdb holds only in-frame clones, not every one. Of approximately 130,000 clones listed, over 90% were seen once; the top ten hold about 0.91%. The input for sequencing was peripheral blood, taken on day 0 of AZD1222 vaccination. All receptors come from an adult in good health.

CDR3 amino acids: CASSPGTEAFF. CDR3 sequence (DNA): TGTGCCAGCAGTCCGGGGACTGAAGCTTTCTTT. The chain is built from TRBV6-5 and TRBJ1-1; no reliable D call. The V end was cut by 5 bases, the J end by 5 bases, with 6 bases between. Germline CDR1 and CDR2: MNHEY and SVGAGI. The CDR3 totals 11 residues.

This chain links TRBV6-2 or TRBV6-3 with TRBJ1-1; D is ambiguous. The CDR3 runs to 14 residues. Germline V gene data show CDR1 as MNHEY and CDR2 as SVGEGT. Between the trimmed V and J ends, which lost 6 bases and 4 bases, there was a span of 15 bases. In DNA form, the CDR3 reads TGTGCCAGCAGCCCCCTGATTCGGAGCACTGAAGCTTTCTTT. Translation: CASSPLIRSTEAFF.

V gene TRBV6-1 combines with J gene TRBJ1-6; D might be TRBD1 (5 bases). The CDR3 is made up of 17 amino acids. Germline V lookup: CDR1 MNHNS, CDR2 SASEGT. V was shortened by 1 base and J by 3 bases, with 13 bases between the two germline ends. CDR3 loop: CASSEETVAYYNSPLHF. The CDR3 DNA reads as TGTGCCAGCAGTGAAGAGACAGTTGCCTACTATAATTCACCCCTCCACTTT.

CDR3: CASSQGTWRSEAFF. The CDR3 nucleotides read TGTGCCAGCAGCCAAGGGACTTGGAGGAGTGAAGCTTTCTTT. This chain uses TRBV3-1 (or the pseudogene TRBV3-2) with TRBJ1-1, with D unclear. CDR1 is LGHDT, CDR2 YNNKEL, per germline (reference sequence). Trimming removed 1 base from V and 7 bases from J, with 13 bases in between. The CDR3 sequence is 14 residues long.

In nucleotides, the CDR3 is TGTGCCAGCAGCTTACAGGAGGGGAATGGCTACACCTTC. It yields the protein CASSLQEGNGYTF. The chain is built from TRBV7-9 and TRBJ1-2; maybe TRBD1 (5 bases). V was cut by 2 bases and J by 6 bases, with 10 bases left in between. From germline, CDR1 is SEHNR and CDR2 FQNEAQ (reference sequence). CDR3 length: 13 residues.

This chain connects TRBV18 to TRBJ1-3, with D unclear. Between the trimmed V and J ends, which lost 2 bases and 4 bases, there was a span of 6 bases. CDR3 length: 13 amino acids. The V gene's germline CDR1 is KGHSH and CDR2 LQKENI. CDR3 coding DNA: TGTGCCAGCTCACCATATGAGGGAAACACCATATATTTT. This translates into CASSPYEGNTIYF.

The CDR3 here is CASSLGSTGGNQPQHF. The CDR3 region has the DNA TGCGCCAGCAGCTTGGGGTCGACAGGCGGCAATCAGCCCCAGCATTTT. The chain joins TRBV5-1 to TRBJ1-5, with a tentative D call TRBD1 (6 bases). The CDR3 contains 16 residues. Trimming took off 0 bases at V and 2 bases at J, with 12 bases between the two ends. The germline V gene has CDR1 SGHRS and CDR2 YFSETQ.

The rearrangement joins TRBV3-1 (or the pseudogene TRBV3-2) to TRBJ1-3, with a weak D call TRBD1 (5 bases). The CDR3 contains 14 residues. Germline V CDR1 and CDR2: LGHDT, YNNKEL (reference sequence). The V end lost 0 bases, the J end lost 9 bases, and 12 bases lay between the germline ends. CDR3 nucleotide sequence: TGTGCCAGCAGCCAAGATGGGGGGTACGGCACCATATATTTT. Its translation: CASSQDGGYGTIYF.

The gene calls are TRBV18 and TRBJ1-2; the D is unclear. The CDR3 sequence is 15 residues long. Per the germline V gene, CDR1 is KGHSH and CDR2 is LQKENI. Trimming left V 2 bases short and J 8 bases short, with 18 bases between. CDR3 sequence: CASSPLETAMVGYTF. In nucleotides, the CDR3 is TGTGCCAGCTCACCATTGGAAACTGCTATGGTAGGCTACACCTTC.

V and J are TRBV7-3 and TRBJ2-3, with 7 bases lining up with TRBD1. The CDR3 length is 15 residues. The trim removed 5 bases at V and 1 base at J, leaving 6 bases unmatched. CDR1 SGHTA and CDR2 FQGTGA come from the germline V gene. CDR3 region: CASSRQGMGTDTQYF. The CDR3 DNA is TGTGCCAGCAGCCGACAGGGTATGGGCACAGATACGCAGTATTTT.

The chain combines TRBV5-1 with TRBJ1-2; 7 nucleotides agree with TRBD1. Germline CDR1 SGHRS, CDR2 YFSETQ. The CDR3 length is 14 residues. Trimming removed 3 bases from V and 3 bases from J; junction bases left unmatched: 5. The CDR3, as DNA: TGCGCCAGCAGCTGGGACAGTGTTGACTATGGCTACACCTTC. It yields the protein CASSWDSVDYGYTF. Complete variable domain (other parts from reference TRBV5-1 and TRBJ1-2): KAGVTQTPRYLIKTRGQQVTLSCSPISGHRSVSWYQQTPGQGLQFLFEYFSETQRNKGNFPGRFSGRQFSNSRSEMNVSTLELGDSALYLCASSWDSVDYGYTFGSGTRLTVV.

The CDR3, as DNA: TGTGCCAGCAGCTCCAAATTTAGCAATCAGCCCCAGCATTTT. It translates to CASSSKFSNQPQHF. The chain uses TRBV5-5 and TRBJ1-5; no clear D. V lost 3 bases, J lost 0 bases, and 7 bases lay in between. The V gene's germline CDR1 is SGHKS and CDR2 YYEKEE (reference sequence). CDR3 length: 14 residues.

This clone was counted a few times. The V call is TRBV10-1, the J call TRBJ1-6; D remains unclear. The V gene's germline CDR1 is WNHNN and CDR2 SYGVQD (reference sequence). The CDR3 covers 13 residues. Deletions cut 0 bases from V and 9 bases from J, with 6 bases between. DNA for the CDR3: TGCGCCAGCAGTGAGTCGGAGGGTTCACCCCTCCACTTT. Its translation: CASSESEGSPLHF.

The rearrangement uses TRBV5-1 and TRBJ1-1, with unresolved D. The V and J ends lost 2 bases and 3 bases respectively, with 14 bases between them. Germline loops: CDR1 SGHRS, CDR2 YFSETQ. CDR3 length: 15 residues. The CDR3 DNA follows: TGCGCCAGCAGCTTCCGGCGGGCAGGCGACACTGAAGCTTTCTTT. Translating it yields CASSFRRAGDTEAFF.

This chain joins TRBV13 and TRBJ2-5, with D unclear. CDR3 length: 13 residues. V was shortened by 0 bases and J by 5 bases, with 7 bases between the two germline ends. The germline gives CDR1 PRHDT, CDR2 FYEKMQ (reference sequence). The CDR3 loop reads CASSLGSVETQYF. The CDR3 DNA reads TGTGCCAGCAGCTTAGGCTCGGTTGAGACCCAGTACTTC.

The V and J genes are TRBV10-3 and TRBJ1-2, with 7 bases that match TRBD1. Trimming removed 10 bases from V and 3 bases from J; junction bases left unmatched: 11. This CDR3 is 14 amino acids long. Germline values: CDR1 ENHRY, CDR2 SYGVKD. The chain's CDR3 is CATGREGADYGYTF. CDR3 in DNA: TGTGCCACCGGACGTGAGGGGGCTGACTATGGCTACACCTTC.

The rearrangement links TRBV4-1 to TRBJ1-2; 8 bases are a match to TRBD1. This CDR3 contains 15 residues. V was pared by 1 base and J by 6 bases, with 7 bases of the junction left unmatched. The germline CDR1 and CDR2 sequences are MGHRA and YSYEKL. The CDR3 here is CASSQGPGGVDGYTF. CDR3 sequence (DNA): TGCGCCAGCAGCCAAGGGCCAGGGGGCGTGGATGGCTACACCTTC.

The CDR3 reads CASSSDRGSEAFF. The CDR3, as DNA: TGTGCCAGCAGCTCGGACAGGGGATCTGAAGCTTTCTTT. V usage is TRBV12-3 or TRBV12-4 and J usage is TRBJ1-1, with 9 bases aligning to TRBD1. CDR3 length equals 13 residues. The V gene end was trimmed by 6 bases and the J gene end by 6 bases; junction bases not matched to a gene: 5.

This sequence joins TRBV19 and TRBJ1-1; 7 bases agree with TRBD1. Germline assignment: CDR1 LNHDA and CDR2 SQIVND (reference sequence). CDR3 length equals 14 residues. The ends lost 7 bases at V and 1 base at J; junction bases unmatched: 6. This CDR3 is CASTMEGANTEAFF. CDR3 bases: TGTGCCAGTACAATGGAGGGGGCGAACACTGAAGCTTTCTTT.

The chain couples TRBV9 to TRBJ2-3, with D unclear. The CDR3 spans 12 residues. Germline V CDR1 and CDR2: SGDLS, YYNGEE. Between the trimmed V and J ends, which lost 4 bases and 6 bases, there was a span of 9 bases. This CDR3 reads CASSQPRDTQYF. The DNA for the CDR3 is TGTGCCAGCAGCCAGCCACGGGATACGCAGTATTTT. Looking up the rest from reference TRBV9 and TRBJ2-3 gives the full variable domain: DSGVTQTPKHLITATGQRVTLRCSPRSGDLSVYWYQQSLDQGLQFLIQYYNGEERAKGNILERFSAQQFPDLHSELNLSSLELGDSALYFCASSQPRDTQYFGPGTRLTVL.

This clone came up once. V gene TRBV6-6 combines with J gene TRBJ1-5, with D unclear. Deletions cut 2 bases from V and 5 bases from J, with 7 bases between. CDR3 size: 13 residues. CDR1 is MNHNY and CDR2 is SVGAGI in the germline V gene (reference sequence). The DNA of the CDR3 is TGTGCCAGCAGTTACGGCAGACATCAGCCCCAGCATTTT. It encodes CASSYGRHQPQHF.

V is TRBV7-2 and J is TRBJ2-5; 10 bases agree with TRBD2. With V trimmed by 3 bases and J by 2 bases, 12 bases remained unmatched. Germline loops: CDR1 SGHTA, CDR2 FQGNSA. The CDR3 totals 18 residues. CDR3: CASSLERVAGGTQETQYF. The CDR3 DNA reads TGTGCCAGCAGCTTGGAGCGGGTAGCGGGGGGAACTCAAGAGACCCAGTACTTC.

The chain links TRBV5-1 to TRBJ2-1, with 10 bases fitting TRBD2. V shed 4 bases, J shed 4 bases, and the junction held 8 bases outside the gene matches. The CDR3 totals 16 residues. The germline V gene has CDR1 SGHRS and CDR2 YFSETQ. The CDR3 nucleotides read TGCGCCAGCAGCCCTATAGCGGGGGGCCTATACAATGAGCAGTTCTTC. Translated: CASSPIAGGLYNEQFF.

CDR3 sequence reads: CASSVGVDTEAFF. The DNA of the CDR3 is TGCGCCAGCAGCGTCGGAGTGGACACTGAAGCTTTCTTT. This chain links TRBV10-1 with TRBJ1-1; D gene ambiguous. V shed 6 bases and J shed 3 bases, with 11 bases lying between them. The germline V gene encodes CDR1 WNHNN and CDR2 SYGVQD (reference sequence). The CDR3 runs 13 residues.

The chain carries TRBV5-4 and TRBJ2-7; 7 bases match TRBD1. The CDR3 runs 14 residues. CDR1 SGHNT and CDR2 YYREEE come from the germline V gene (reference sequence). The V segment lost 4 bases and the J segment 2 bases; nucleotides outside the gene matches: 6. The CDR3 sequence: CASSLRQGTYEQYF. The DNA for the CDR3 is TGTGCCAGCAGCCTACGACAGGGAACCTACGAGCAGTACTTC.

The rearrangement links TRBV5-5 to TRBJ1-2, with 8 bases lining up with TRBD1. The CDR3 is 14 amino acids. CDR1 is SGHKS, CDR2 YYEKEE, per germline (reference sequence). Losses at the gene ends were 4 bases for V and 8 bases for J; bases not matched to a gene: 10. The DNA for the CDR3 is TGTGCCAGCAGCCTGGACAGGGTCGTTGGCGGCTACACCTTC. It translates to CASSLDRVVGGYTF.

The V gene is TRBV3-1 (or the pseudogene TRBV3-2), the J gene TRBJ2-2; a possible D gene is TRBD1 (6 bases). V shed 4 bases and J shed 0 bases, with 12 bases lying between them. CDR1 is LGHDT and CDR2 is YNNKEL in the germline V gene (reference sequence). CDR3 size: 16 residues. Written as DNA, the CDR3 is TGTGCCAGCAGCCTACTGGGGGCCTCGAACACCGGGGAGCTGTTTTTT. This sequence encodes CASSLLGASNTGELFF.